This T cell receptor beta chain originates from a study of T cells in localized non-small cell lung cancer. Study conclusions and caveats: It was uninvolved adjacent lung that showed the highest T cell clonality, exceeding tumor.

CDR1 MNHGY and CDR2 SAAAGT come from the germline V gene. Unmatched junction bases numbered 18, after V lost 4 bases and J lost 4 bases. This CDR3 comprises 20 residues. This clone was found a few times. What it binds is unknown. Sequencing was performed with immunoSEQ multiplex PCR; in TCRdb, only in-frame clones are kept and a portion is missing. The data show about 2,700 clones, 20% to 25% seen once. The receptor was derived from a female donor over 55 with stage I lung adenocarcinoma. The rearrangement uses TRBV6-8 and TRBJ2-7; 14 nucleotides agree with TRBD2. The specimen was lung tumor tissue, collected before any cancer treatment. CDR3 region: CASSSLIGTSGGARRYEQYF. The CDR3, as DNA: TGTGCCAGCAGTTCGCTTATCGGGACTAGCGGGGGCGCCAGAAGGTACGAGCAGTACTTC.